The 8 T cell receptor beta chains below come from one sample, sequenced in a study of T cell changes during pregnancy in multiple sclerosis. TCRdb's table, derived via immunoSEQ multiplex PCR, lists solely in-frame clones and lacks some. The sample has tens of thousands of clones; more than 90% are singletons. The specimen was peripheral blood, collected in the third trimester of pregnancy. These receptors were collected from a female donor in good health, enrolled as a control in a pregnancy study.

V is TRBV15 and J is TRBJ1-1; D is possibly TRBD1 (6 bases). The CDR3 sequence is 14 residues long. V lost 0 bases and J 4 bases, leaving 9 bases between the germline ends. Germline CDR1 and CDR2: LNHNV and YYDKDF (reference sequence). The CDR3 DNA reads TGTGCCACCAGCAGAGACAGGGGACGCACTGAAGCTTTCTTT. Encoded protein: CATSRDRGRTEAFF.

The V gene is TRBV4-1, the J gene TRBJ1-1, with D maybe TRBD1 (6 bases). The V end was cut by 0 bases, the J end by 5 bases, with 10 bases between. The CDR3 extends over 14 amino acids. Germline values: CDR1 MGHRA, CDR2 YSYEKL. The DNA for the CDR3 is TGCGCCAGCAGCCAAGAAGGGGGGGCGACTGAAGCTTTCTTT. It is translated as CASSQEGGATEAFF.

The chain couples TRBV5-1 to TRBJ2-3; D gene uncertain. V gave up 0 bases and J gave up 4 bases, with 6 bases separating them. CDR1 is SGHRS and CDR2 is YFSETQ in the germline V gene. The CDR3 is made up of 13 amino acids. The CDR3 nucleotides are TGCGCCAGCAGCTTGGGGGCAGCAGATACGCAGTATTTT. The encoded protein is CASSLGAADTQYF. Combining the CDR3 with reference TRBV5-1 and TRBJ2-3 gives the whole variable domain KAGVTQTPRYLIKTRGQQVTLSCSPISGHRSVSWYQQTPGQGLQFLFEYFSETQRNKGNFPGRFSGRQFSNSRSEMNVSTLELGDSALYLCASSLGAADTQYFGPGTRLTVL.

This chain connects TRBV18 to TRBJ2-1, with a tentative D call TRBD2 (6 bases). Germline values: CDR1 KGHSH, CDR2 LQKENI. The CDR3 runs 17 residues. Between the trimmed V and J ends, which lost 3 bases and 0 bases, there was a span of 15 bases. The CDR3 coding sequence is TGTGCCAGCTCACCGACAATCATCGGGAGCTCCTACAATGAGCAGTTCTTC. Its protein is CASSPTIIGSSYNEQFF.

The chain combines TRBV7-2 with TRBJ2-7; TRBD2 might be the D (5 bases). The CDR3 length is 12 residues. The germline V gene encodes CDR1 SGHTA and CDR2 FQGNSA. V lost 5 bases, J lost 6 bases, and 11 bases lay in between. The chain's CDR3 is CASSIGLSEQYF. DNA for the CDR3: TGTGCCAGCAGCATAGGACTTTCCGAGCAGTACTTC. Complete variable domain (other parts from reference TRBV7-2 and TRBJ2-7): GAGVSQSPSNKVTEKGKDVELRCDPISGHTALYWYRQSLGQGLEFLIYFQGNSAPDKSGLPSDRFSAERTGGSVSTLTIQRTQQEDSAVYLCASSIGLSEQYFGPGTRLTVT.

The V gene is TRBV5-3, the J gene TRBJ1-1; 7 nucleotides agree with TRBD1. TRBV5-3 is reported as an ORF; its role is uncertain. J lost 0 bases, V lost 0 bases, and 2 bases had no gene match. The CDR3 covers 15 residues. The CDR3 protein is CARSLAGQVNTEAFF. Written as DNA, the CDR3 is TGTGCCAGAAGCTTGGCAGGACAGGTGAACACTGAAGCTTTCTTT.

The V call is TRBV6-5, the J call TRBJ1-5; D call uncertain. Trimming removed 5 bases at V and 5 bases at J, with 10 bases between. CDR1 is MNHEY and CDR2 is SVGAGI in the germline V gene. CDR3 size: 13 residues. The CDR3 sequence is CASSPWGDQPQHF. The CDR3 region has the DNA TGTGCCAGCAGTCCCTGGGGAGATCAGCCCCAGCATTTT.

The chain recombines TRBV29-1 with TRBJ2-5; 7 positions agree with TRBD2. From germline, CDR1 is SQVTM and CDR2 ANQGSEA. Trimming removed 1 base from V and 11 bases from J; junction bases left unmatched: 4. This CDR3 is 11 amino acids long. CDR3 sequence reads: CSVEGSREQYF. In DNA form, the CDR3 reads TGCAGCGTTGAAGGGTCGCGGGAGCAGTACTTC. The full variable domain, completed using reference TRBV29-1 and TRBJ2-5, is SAVISQKPSRDICQRGTSLTIQCQVDSQVTMMFWYRQQPGQSLTLIATANQGSEATYESGFVIDKFPISRPNLTFSTLTVSNMSPEDSSIYLCSVEGSREQYFGPGTRLLVL.